Below are 9 T cell receptor beta chains sequenced from a single sample in a study of cytomegalovirus exposure and HLA in healthy donors. The repertoire was sequenced with immunoSEQ multiplex PCR; TCRdb's copy has only in-frame clones and lacks some. The sample has tens of thousands of clones, 84% seen once. The sample was PBMCs. The receptors were gathered from a woman aged 18 to 35 in good health and CMV-seropositive.

The CDR3 loop reads CASSPRQGSFYGYTF. The CDR3, as DNA: TGTGCCAGCTCACCAAGACAGGGGTCGTTCTATGGCTACACCTTC. The rearrangement links TRBV18 to TRBJ1-2, with 8 bases identical to TRBD1. V lost 2 bases and J lost 4; bases outside the gene matches: 6. The V gene's germline CDR1 is KGHSH and CDR2 LQKENI. CDR3 length: 15 residues.

The genes are TRBV4-2 and TRBJ1-2; tentative D call: TRBD1 (5 bases). The germline V gene encodes CDR1 LGHNA and CDR2 YNFKEQ. The length of the CDR3 is 13 residues. Trimming left V 3 bases short and J 4 bases short, with 9 bases between. The CDR3: CASSQGGGYGYTF. The CDR3 DNA reads as TGTGCCAGCAGCCAGGGCGGGGGCTATGGCTACACCTTC.

The CDR3 nucleotides are TGTGCCAGCAGCCCGGTGTGGGGGGTTAACTATGGCTACACCTTC. Its protein product is CASSPVWGVNYGYTF. The genes are TRBV5-8 and TRBJ1-2, with D possibly TRBD1 on 5 matching bases. Looked up from germline, CDR1 is SGHTS and CDR2 is YDEGEE. V was shortened by 4 bases and J by 1 base, with 14 bases between the two germline ends. The CDR3 has 15 amino acids.

The chain recombines TRBV18 with TRBJ2-3; 10 bases match TRBD2. Germline CDR1 reads KGHSH; CDR2 reads LQKENI. CDR3 length: 16 amino acids. After removal of 0 bases from V and 2 bases from J, the junction contained 2 bases not matched to a gene. As DNA, the CDR3 is TGTGCCAGCTCACCACCTAGCGGGGGGCCCACAGATACGCAGTATTTT. This sequence encodes CASSPPSGGPTDTQYF.

The chain joins TRBV28 to TRBJ2-1, with a tentative D call TRBD1 (6 bases). Germline CDR1 reads MDHEN; CDR2 reads SYDVKM. V lost 4 bases, J lost 8 bases, and 9 bases lay in between. The CDR3 consists of 12 residues. The CDR3 loop reads CASSSRGDEQFF. The DNA of the CDR3 is TGTGCCAGCAGTTCCAGGGGAGATGAGCAGTTCTTC.

This clone turned up a few times. V gene TRBV6-5 combines with J gene TRBJ2-7; the match to TRBD1 covers 8 bases. The V gene end was trimmed by 8 bases and the J gene end by 5 bases; junction bases not matched to a gene: 8. Per germline, CDR1 MNHEY and CDR2 SVGAGI. The CDR3 runs to 13 residues. CDR3 nucleotides: TGTGCCAGCGCTCGCGACAGGGGACACGAGCAGTACTTC. Protein: CASARDRGHEQYF.

The chain couples TRBV7-2 to TRBJ1-6; TRBD1 matches at 7 bases. This CDR3 comprises 15 residues. Germline V lookup: CDR1 SGHTA, CDR2 FQGNSA. With 5 bases clipped from V and 9 bases from J, the junction kept 10 bases outside the gene matches. This chain's CDR3 is CASSTRQGGGSPLHF. DNA of the CDR3: TGTGCCAGCAGCACCAGACAGGGAGGAGGTTCACCCCTCCACTTT.

This rearrangement joins TRBV12-5 to TRBJ2-7; D call uncertain. Germline lookup yields CDR1 LGHNT and CDR2 FRNRAP. The CDR3 has 14 amino acids. Trimming cost V 7 bases and J 3 bases, with 16 bases left between them. CDR3 DNA: TGTGCTAGTGCCATCGACACAGCCTTCTACGAGCAGTACTTC. This codes for CASAIDTAFYEQYF.

This chain uses TRBV6-6 with TRBJ2-1; 9 nucleotides align to TRBD2. V shed 4 bases and J 6 bases; nucleotides not matched to a gene: 7. The CDR3 consists of 15 residues. Germline CDR1 MNHNY, CDR2 SVGAGI (reference sequence). The DNA of the CDR3 is TGTGCCAGCAGTTTTCACCTGCGGGGGGGCAATGAGCAGTTCTTC. Residues: CASSFHLRGGNEQFF.